This is a list of T cell receptor beta chains from one sample in a study of technical replicates of blood from several donors. Profiling relied on immunoSEQ multiplex PCR, and the TCRdb table lists in-frame clones only, not all of them. The sample has about 71,000 clones; 92% are singletons. What was sequenced was T cells isolated from PBMCs. Source of these receptors: a human donor in good health. CDR3s include the opening cysteine and the closing phenylalanine or tryptophan. The D gene is left open where the match is weak. Not all rows give a size; the values are once, few, many and, for expanded clones, a class.

j_call	clone_size	v_call	d_call	cdr3_aa	cdr3_nt
TRBJ1-5	-	TRBV19	-	CASSRYGIQPQHF	TGTGCCAGTAGTAGGTACGGTATTCAGCCCCAGCATTTT
TRBJ2-7	-	TRBV4-3	TRBD2	CASSQGAAGGYYEQYF	TGCGCCAGCAGCCAAGGGGCGGCGGGGGGATACTACGAGCAGTACTTC
TRBJ2-5	-	TRBV19	-	CASSIDGSGLLQETQYF	TGTGCCAGTAGTATAGATGGATCGGGACTTCTTCAAGAGACCCAGTACTTC
TRBJ2-3	-	TRBV6-4	-	CASSDFPLARVADTQYF	TGTGCCAGCAGTGACTTCCCTCTAGCGAGAGTGGCAGATACGCAGTATTTT
TRBJ1-4	-	TRBV9	-	CASSATQQVNEKLFF	TGTGCCAGCAGCGCCACCCAGCAGGTGAATGAAAAACTGTTTTTT
TRBJ2-1	-	TRBV11-3	-	CASSPNGQNNEQFF	TGTGCCAGCAGCCCTAATGGGCAGAACAATGAGCAGTTCTTC
TRBJ2-1	-	TRBV28	TRBD1	CASSLTGERNEQFF	TGTGCCAGCAGTTTAACAGGGGAACGCAATGAGCAGTTCTTC
TRBJ2-1	few	TRBV25-1	TRBD2	CASRLAGGHNEQFF	TGTGCCAGCAGACTAGCGGGAGGGCACAATGAGCAGTTCTTC
TRBJ1-2	-	TRBV19	TRBD1	CASKQGAVYGYTF	TGTGCCAGTAAACAGGGGGCTGTCTATGGCTACACCTTC
TRBJ2-7	-	TRBV4-1	TRBD2	CASSPQRGATLEQYF	TGCGCCAGCAGCCCGCAGCGGGGCGCCACACTCGAGCAGTACTTC
TRBJ2-1	-	TRBV9	TRBD2	CASSVVEAGGLHNEQFF	TGTGCCAGCAGCGTAGTCGAGGCGGGAGGGCTTCACAATGAGCAGTTCTTC
TRBJ2-1	-	TRBV6-1	TRBD1	CASRAGQVWNNEQFF	TGTGCCAGCAGGGCGGGACAGGTGTGGAACAATGAGCAGTTCTTC
TRBJ1-2	-	TRBV2	TRBD1	CAIDRDRALNYGYTF	TGTGCCATCGATCGGGACAGGGCTTTAAACTATGGCTACACCTTC
TRBJ1-5	once	TRBV6-6	-	CASSYFATADQPQHF	TGTGCCAGCAGTTACTTCGCGACAGCCGATCAGCCCCAGCATTTT
TRBJ2-2	once	TRBV7-3	-	CASSLSGTGELFF	TGTGCCAGCAGCCTCAGCGGGACCGGGGAGCTGTTTTTT
TRBJ1-1	-	TRBV25-1	TRBD1	CASDEGGWNTEAFF	TGTGCCAGCGACGAAGGGGGCTGGAACACTGAAGCTTTCTTT
TRBJ2-7	-	TRBV30	-	CAWRVRVTNEQYF	TGTGCCTGGAGGGTCAGGGTTACAAACGAGCAGTACTTC
TRBJ1-4	-	TRBV9	TRBD1	CASSLGQLGNEKLFF	TGTGCCAGCAGTTTGGGACAGTTGGGGAATGAAAAACTGTTTTTT
TRBJ2-7	once	TRBV7-2	-	CASSHSGLYYEQYF	TGTGCCAGCAGCCACTCGGGACTTTACTACGAGCAGTACTTC
TRBJ1-5	-	TRBV7-8	-	CASSSDKRGLPNQPQHF	TGTGCCAGCAGCTCAGATAAGAGGGGACTTCCCAATCAGCCCCAGCATTTT
TRBJ2-1	once	TRBV29-1	-	CSGRLDNEQFF	TGCAGCGGGAGACTAGACAATGAGCAGTTCTTC
TRBJ1-5	few	TRBV10-1	-	CASTPWTGSNQPQHF	TGCGCCAGCACCCCGTGGACGGGAAGCAATCAGCCCCAGCATTTT
TRBJ2-3	-	TRBV9	-	CASSVEGLSTDTQYF	TGTGCCAGCAGCGTAGAGGGGCTTAGCACAGATACGCAGTATTTT
TRBJ1-5	-	TRBV29-1	-	CSVRGPNQPQHF	TGCAGCGTTAGGGGTCCCAATCAGCCCCAGCATTTT
TRBJ1-1	-	TRBV5-1	-	CASSLEGGGMGTEAFF	TGCGCCAGCAGCTTGGAAGGGGGGGGCATGGGCACTGAAGCTTTCTTT
TRBJ1-1	-	TRBV2	TRBD1	CASSSGTAGDTEAFF	TGTGCCAGCAGTTCAGGGACAGCCGGGGACACTGAAGCTTTCTTT
TRBJ1-1	few	TRBV30	-	CAWRDTLAEAFF	TGTGCCTGGAGGGACACTTTAGCTGAAGCTTTCTTT
TRBJ1-1	-	TRBV21-1	-	CARITGLNTEAFF	TGTGCCAGGATAACAGGATTAAACACTGAAGCTTTCTTT
TRBJ1-2	-	TRBV2	TRBD1	CASSGKFGQGYGYTF	TGTGCCAGCAGTGGAAAGTTCGGACAGGGCTATGGCTACACCTTC
TRBJ1-1	-	TRBV9	-	CASSLEGLNTEAFF	TGTGCCAGCAGCCTGGAGGGTCTGAACACTGAAGCTTTCTTT
TRBJ2-7	-	TRBV14	-	CASSRGDSYEQYF	TGTGCCAGCAGTAGAGGTGACTCCTACGAGCAGTACTTC
TRBJ2-7	-	TRBV5-6	-	CASSVDDSGTWYEQYF	TGTGCCAGCAGCGTAGACGATTCGGGAACCTGGTACGAGCAGTACTTC
TRBJ2-7	-	TRBV27	TRBD1	CASSGGPGTGLYAQYF	TGTGCCAGCAGTGGCGGCCCCGGGACAGGACTCTACGCGCAGTACTTC
TRBJ1-4	-	TRBV6-6	-	CASHKSVQSNEKLFF	TGTGCCAGCCATAAATCGGTACAGTCTAATGAAAAACTGTTTTTT
TRBJ2-2	-	TRBV6-6	TRBD1	CASSSQDRGYRELFF	TGTGCCAGCAGCTCCCAGGACAGGGGGTATAGGGAGCTGTTTTTT
TRBJ2-3	-	TRBV28	-	CASSLFTGSGSDTQYF	TGTGCCAGCAGTTTATTTACAGGGAGTGGATCAGATACGCAGTATTTT
TRBJ1-1	-	TRBV11-2	-	CASSLGQGKTEAFF	TGTGCCAGCAGCTTAGGTCAGGGGAAAACTGAAGCTTTCTTT
TRBJ2-7	-	TRBV27	TRBD1	CASSHRGNEQYF	TGTGCCAGCAGCCACAGGGGGAACGAGCAGTACTTC
TRBJ1-2	once	TRBV28	-	CASSLRGGYGYTF	TGTGCCAGCAGTTTAAGGGGCGGCTATGGCTACACCTTC
TRBJ1-2	-	TRBV29-1	-	CSVEGRGINYGYTF	TGCAGCGTTGAAGGGCGGGGGATTAACTATGGCTACACCTTC
TRBJ1-2	-	TRBV27	-	CASSLSGRGYGYTF	TGTGCCAGCAGTTTATCGGGAAGGGGCTATGGCTACACCTTC
TRBJ1-2	-	TRBV4-1	TRBD1	CASSQQQGSPNYGYTF	TGCGCCAGCAGCCAGCAACAGGGGAGTCCTAACTATGGCTACACCTTC
TRBJ2-1	-	TRBV27	TRBD2	CAVTALAGVSNEQFF	TGTGCGGTGACAGCCCTAGCGGGAGTGTCCAATGAGCAGTTCTTC
TRBJ1-2	-	TRBV6-1	TRBD1	CASSDKQGVWPLNGYTF	TGTGCCAGCAGTGATAAGCAGGGGGTCTGGCCCCTTAACGGCTACACCTTC
TRBJ1-1	-	TRBV5-1	-	CASSLVMSEAFF	TGCGCCAGCAGCTTGGTAATGAGTGAAGCTTTCTTT
TRBJ2-7	few	TRBV13	-	CASSLVSPYGRITYEQYF	TGTGCCAGCAGCTTAGTATCCCCCTACGGCAGGATTACCTACGAGCAGTACTTC
TRBJ2-5	-	TRBV30	TRBD2	CAWSLLAGNSAQYF	TGTGCCTGGAGTCTCCTAGCGGGAAATTCGGCCCAGTACTTC
TRBJ1-3	-	TRBV29-1	-	CSVGSGNSGNTIYF	TGCAGCGTTGGATCGGGAAACTCTGGAAACACCATATATTTT
TRBJ2-3	-	TRBV5-1	-	CASSSVRPTASTDTQYF	TGCGCCAGCAGCTCAGTCCGGCCGACAGCGAGCACAGATACGCAGTATTTT
TRBJ2-7	-	TRBV7-2	TRBD1	CASSVDRGVGEQYF	TGTGCCAGCAGCGTGGACAGGGGTGTCGGGGAGCAGTACTTC
TRBJ1-1	once	TRBV7-3	TRBD1	CASSLDRGFTEAFF	TGTGCCAGCAGCTTGGACAGGGGTTTTACTGAAGCTTTCTTT
TRBJ1-2	-	TRBV29-1	-	CSVRQDYGYTF	TGCAGCGTTAGACAGGACTATGGCTACACCTTC
TRBJ2-5	-	TRBV11-2	-	CASSLAETQYF	TGTGCCAGCAGCTTAGCGGAGACCCAGTACTTC
TRBJ2-7	-	TRBV15	TRBD2	CATSLGTSGYEQYF	TGTGCCACCAGTCTAGGAACTAGCGGCTACGAGCAGTACTTC
TRBJ2-7	-	TRBV11-3	TRBD1	CASTLDRAKPYEQYF	TGTGCCAGCACCCTGGACAGGGCTAAACCCTACGAGCAGTACTTC